This T cell receptor (beta chain) appears in the sequencing data of a study of OX40 agonist ivuxolimab in advanced cancers. Whole-study context: Patients were dosed with the agonistic anti-OX40 (CD134) antibody ivuxolimab. Ivuxolimab, which patients received intravenously every 2 weeks, was dosed at 0.01 to 10 mg/kg. Partial responses occurred in three patients (one hepatocellular carcinoma, two cutaneous melanoma).

Whole-study findings and limits: Undetermined was the antigen specificity of the expanded peripheral T cells.

Germline CDR1 reads MNHEY; CDR2 reads SMNVEV (reference sequence). The CDR3 extends over 14 amino acids. The germline V and J ends were trimmed by 4 bases and 3 bases, with 13 bases remaining between them. Note on this clone: The target antigen is unknown.

The method was immunoSEQ multiplex PCR; TCRdb's version includes in-frame clones alone and lacks a portion of them. The sample has over 30,000 clones, around four fifths seen once. This clonotype was obtained from an adult with an advanced solid tumor such as melanoma, head and neck, liver or kidney cancer. This chain links TRBV27 with TRBJ2-7, with D perhaps TRBD1 (6 bases). The sequences come from CD4+ or CD8+ T cells sorted from blood, collected in a trial of the OX40 agonist ivuxolimab. CDR3 protein: CASSSPGTNYEQYF. For the CDR3, the DNA is TGTGCCAGCAGTTCCCCCGGGACAAACTACGAGCAGTACTTC.